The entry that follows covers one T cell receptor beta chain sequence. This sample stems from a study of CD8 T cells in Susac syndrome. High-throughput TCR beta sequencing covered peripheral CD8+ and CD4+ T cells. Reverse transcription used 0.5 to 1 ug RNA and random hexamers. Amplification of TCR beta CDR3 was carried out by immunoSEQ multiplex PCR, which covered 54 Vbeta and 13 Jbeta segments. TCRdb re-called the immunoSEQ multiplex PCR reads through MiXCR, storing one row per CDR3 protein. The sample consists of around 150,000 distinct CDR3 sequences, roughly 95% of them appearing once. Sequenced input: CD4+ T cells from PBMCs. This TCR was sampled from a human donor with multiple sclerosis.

The chain's CDR3 is CASSLQGGSLEAFF. The CDR3 nucleotides read TGCGCCAGCAGCTTACAGGGTGGGTCCCTTGAAGCTTTCTTT. This chain links TRBV5-1 with TRBJ1-1; D perhaps matches TRBD1 (6 bases). This CDR3 has 14 residues. Germline V gene sequence: CDR1 SGHRS, CDR2 YFSETQ. Trimming took off 2 bases at V and 7 bases at J, with 15 bases between the two ends.